The 9 T cell receptor beta chains reported below all come from one sample, sequenced in a study of blood T cell repertoires in COVID-19. Clones were sequenced by immunoSEQ multiplex PCR, and TCRdb holds only the in-frame ones, with some missing. The table lists approximately 240,000 clones, roughly 80% of them singletons. The sample consisted of peripheral blood. These receptors originate from a woman aged 40 to 50 with active or convalescent COVID-19.

This clone was seen a single time. This chain uses TRBV12-5 with TRBJ1-1, with D unresolved. CDR3 length: 13 residues. Trimming took off 6 bases at V and 2 bases at J, with 10 bases between the two ends. The germline V gene encodes CDR1 LGHNT and CDR2 FRNRAP. The chain's CDR3 is CASGMALNTEAFF. The CDR3, as DNA: TGTGCTAGTGGAATGGCCTTAAACACTGAAGCTTTCTTT.

This clone showed up just once. V is TRBV24-1 and J is TRBJ2-2; D may be TRBD1 (5 bases). The CDR3 has 13 residues. Trimming took 4 bases from V and 10 from J, leaving 12 bases between them. In germline, CDR1 is KGHDR, CDR2 SFDVKD. The DNA of the CDR3 is TGTGCCACCAGTGACCTAGGGGTGGAGGAGCTGTTTTTT. Encoded protein: CATSDLGVEELFF.

The chain carries TRBV5-1 and TRBJ1-2, with 8 bases matching TRBD1. CDR3 size: 15 residues. From germline, CDR1 is SGHRS and CDR2 YFSETQ. Trimming took 4 bases from V and 4 from J; bases not matched to a gene: 9. The CDR3 loop is CASSAQQGAVYGYTF. The CDR3 coding sequence is TGCGCCAGCAGCGCCCAGCAGGGGGCGGTCTATGGCTACACCTTC.

V gene TRBV27 combines with J gene TRBJ1-2; 7 nucleotides match TRBD1. This CDR3 spans 12 amino acids. Germline CDR1 and CDR2: MNHEY and SMNVEV (reference sequence). V shed 5 bases, J shed 7 bases, and the junction held 4 bases outside the gene matches. The CDR3 DNA sequence: TGTGCCAGCAGTAGGGGGCAAGGTGGCTACACCTTC. This translates into CASSRGQGGYTF.

V is TRBV28 and J is TRBJ1-2; 7 positions agree with TRBD1. Germline V CDR1 and CDR2: MDHEN, SYDVKM. J gave up 6 bases and V 8 bases, and 12 bases lay outside the gene matches. The CDR3 is 14 amino acids. In nucleotides, the CDR3 is TGTGCCAGCCGAATTGGGACAGCCGGGAATGGCTACACCTTC. Translation: CASRIGTAGNGYTF.

This chain uses TRBV28 with TRBJ1-5; 8 bases map to TRBD1. The V and J ends lost 5 bases and 5 bases, in that order; junction bases with no gene match: 5. Germline CDR1 MDHEN, CDR2 SYDVKM. CDR3 length: 14 residues. The CDR3 loop reads CASSLDRGYQPQHF. The CDR3 nucleotides are TGTGCCAGCAGTCTAGACAGGGGATATCAGCCCCAGCATTTT.

The chain has TRBV19 and TRBJ1-5; D perhaps matches TRBD1 (5 bases). Germline lookup yields CDR1 LNHDA and CDR2 SQIVND (reference sequence). CDR3 length: 13 amino acids. V was shortened by 8 bases and J by 7 bases, with 15 bases between the two germline ends. The CDR3 protein is CASAGTQVQPQHF. The CDR3 region has the DNA TGTGCCAGTGCCGGGACTCAGGTGCAGCCCCAGCATTTT. The full variable domain, in which reference TRBV19 and TRBJ1-5 provide the parts outside the CDR3, is DGGITQSPKYLFRKEGQNVTLSCEQNLNHDAMYWYRQDPGQGLRLIYYSQIVNDFQKGDIAEGYSVSREKKESFPLTVTSAQKNPTAFYLCASAGTQVQPQHFGDGTRLSIL.

This chain joins TRBV28 and TRBJ1-4, with 7 nucleotides matching TRBD1. The CDR3 covers 15 residues. V gave up 3 bases and J gave up 2 bases; unmatched junction bases: 3. Germline assignment: CDR1 MDHEN and CDR2 SYDVKM. The CDR3 DNA reads TGTGCCAGCAGTTTCCCGACAGGGACTAATGAAAAACTGTTTTTT. It codes for CASSFPTGTNEKLFF.

V gene TRBV5-1 combines with J gene TRBJ2-2; 7 bases match TRBD1. The CDR3 spans 13 residues. The J segment lost 9 bases and the V segment lost 0 bases, leaving 2 bases of the junction unmatched. Germline CDR1 SGHRS, CDR2 YFSETQ. The CDR3 DNA sequence: TGCGCCAGCAGCTTGGGACAGGGACGGGAGCTGTTTTTT. This translates into CASSLGQGRELFF.